Given below is one T cell receptor (beta chain) in context. Healthy bone marrow donors made up the donors. The sample originates from a study of cytomegalovirus exposure and HLA in healthy donors. Turning to the study itself: Earlier, some 200 million T cells were analyzed, and some 120 million unique TCR beta sequences were found among them.

Vbeta (60) and Jbeta (13) primers were used in the PCR. Profiling relied on immunoSEQ multiplex PCR, and the TCRdb table lists in-frame clones only, not all of them. The sample holds fewer than 70,000 clones, about 80% seen once. Trimming took off 4 bases at V and 3 bases at J, with 19 bases between the two ends. Per germline, CDR1 LGHNA and CDR2 YSLEER. The length of the CDR3 is 16 residues. The rearrangement joins TRBV4-3 to TRBJ2-7; possibly TRBD1 for D (6 bases). The material sequenced was PBMCs. The sequence was collected from a human donor in good health. The CDR3 bases are TGCGCCAGCAGCCGTCTTCTTACGGGACACCTCTACGAGCAGTACTTC. Translated, it gives CASSRLLTGHLYEQYF.